The 23 T cell receptor beta chains below all came from one sample that was sequenced in a study of blood T cell repertoires in COVID-19. Some clones are missing from TCRdb's copy, which holds only in-frame ones; the method was immunoSEQ multiplex PCR. The sample lists roughly 160,000 clones; around 88% were seen once. Sequencing input: peripheral blood. The receptors come from a woman between 65 and 79 years old who had recovered from COVID-19.

The chain carries TRBV3-1 (or the pseudogene TRBV3-2) and TRBJ2-3; D is uncertain. Germline-derived CDR1 and CDR2 are LGHDT and YNNKEL (reference sequence). The CDR3 has 13 amino acids. V lost 10 bases and J 1 base, leaving 12 bases between the germline ends. This CDR3 is CATLLAGTDTQYF. In DNA form, the CDR3 reads TGTGCCACCCTACTGGCGGGCACAGATACGCAGTATTTT.

This chain links TRBV5-4 with TRBJ1-2, with D perhaps matching TRBD1 (6 bases). Trimming took off 4 bases at V and 5 bases at J, with 15 bases between the two ends. From germline, CDR1 is SGHNT and CDR2 YYREEE (reference sequence). This CDR3 region has 14 residues. The CDR3 loop reads CASSQGQTVYGYTF. The CDR3, as DNA: TGTGCCAGCAGCCAAGGACAGACCGTATATGGCTACACCTTC.

This clone was counted a single time. The chain employs TRBV4-1 and TRBJ2-2, with D hard to call. V lost 1 base to trimming and J lost 0 bases, with 6 bases between them. This CDR3 spans 15 amino acids. Germline V gene lookup returns CDR1 MGHRA and CDR2 YSYEKL. CDR3 sequence (DNA): TGCGCCAGCAGCCAAGTTCGTCCGAACACCGGGGAGCTGTTTTTT. Translated: CASSQVRPNTGELFF.

V and J are TRBV7-9 and TRBJ2-7, with 8 bases aligning to TRBD1. V was clipped by 10 bases and J by 6 bases; unmatched bases: 11. CDR3 length: 13 amino acids. Germline V gene sequence: CDR1 SEHNR, CDR2 FQNEAQ (reference sequence). The CDR3, as DNA: TGTGCCACCCGTTGGACAGGGAAAGGCGAGCAGTACTTC. Residues: CATRWTGKGEQYF.

This clone has a single count. The chain couples TRBV7-3 to TRBJ2-3, with 9 bases matching TRBD2. There are 16 residues in the CDR3. With V trimmed by 1 base and J by 5 bases, 7 bases remained unmatched. Germline CDR1 SGHTA, CDR2 FQGTGA. This CDR3 is CASSLMASGTGDTQYF. The CDR3 coding sequence is TGTGCCAGCAGCTTAATGGCTAGCGGGACGGGAGATACGCAGTATTTT.

V gene TRBV5-1 combines with J gene TRBJ2-7; 10 positions match TRBD1. CDR3 size: 14 residues. J was trimmed by 3 bases and V by 3 bases; bases with no gene match: 3. Per germline, CDR1 SGHRS and CDR2 YFSETQ. The CDR3 protein is CASSSGTGDYEQYF. The CDR3 nucleotides are TGCGCCAGCAGCTCTGGGACAGGGGACTACGAGCAGTACTTC.

The rearrangement links TRBV21-1 to TRBJ2-1; the D call TRBD1 from the table was never checked on the DNA. TRBV21-1 is tagged as a pseudogene. The CDR3 has 16 amino acids. The CDR3 sequence: CASSLGARSSHNEQFF. Written as DNA, the CDR3 is TGTGCCAGCAGCCTTGGGGCCAGGTCGTCCCACAATGAGCAGTTCTTC.

The sample holds one count of this clone. The rearrangement uses TRBV4-1 and TRBJ1-5; perhaps TRBD1 as D (5 bases). V was cut by 1 base and J by 2 bases, with 15 bases left in between. This CDR3 is 17 amino acids long. Germline V gives CDR1 MGHRA, CDR2 YSYEKL. CDR3 DNA: TGCGCCAGCAGCCAAGGGGGACTCACGAGGGGCAATCAGCCCCAGCATTTT. Translation gives CASSQGGLTRGNQPQHF.

The genes are TRBV28 and TRBJ2-5; D remains unclear. V lost 8 bases and J lost 5, with 12 bases in between. This CDR3 is built from 12 residues. Per the germline V gene, CDR1 is MDHEN and CDR2 is SYDVKM. CDR3 residues: CASGASVETQYF. The CDR3 nucleotides read TGTGCCAGCGGTGCCTCAGTCGAGACCCAGTACTTC.

This chain links TRBV4-1 with TRBJ1-2; D is unresolved. The CDR3 covers 14 residues. Trimming stripped 6 bases from V and 0 bases from J, with 11 bases between. Germline V gives CDR1 MGHRA, CDR2 YSYEKL. This CDR3 reads CASRTPPANYGYTF. The DNA for the CDR3 is TGCGCCAGCAGGACTCCTCCTGCTAACTATGGCTACACCTTC.

The rearrangement links TRBV18 to TRBJ2-3; 8 bases align to TRBD1. In germline, CDR1 is KGHSH, CDR2 LQKENI. With V trimmed by 3 bases and J by 0 bases, 2 bases remained unmatched. This CDR3 region has 15 residues. The CDR3 spells CASSPQGASTDTQYF. The CDR3, as DNA: TGTGCCAGCTCACCCCAGGGGGCCAGCACAGATACGCAGTATTTT.

This clone was detected a few times. The V call is TRBV2, the J call TRBJ2-7, with 15 bases identical to TRBD2. Trimming took 2 bases from V and 7 from J; bases not matched to a gene: 6. The CDR3 totals 16 residues. The germline V gene has CDR1 SNHLY and CDR2 FYNNEI. The CDR3 loop is CASSERGLAGGREQYF. CDR3 in DNA: TGTGCCAGCAGTGAAAGGGGACTAGCGGGAGGTAGGGAGCAGTACTTC.

The genes are TRBV18 and TRBJ1-2; TRBD1 is a possible D gene (5 bases). The CDR3 totals 13 residues. The germline CDR1 and CDR2 sequences are KGHSH and LQKENI. Trimming took off 2 bases at V and 4 bases at J, with 8 bases between the two ends. The CDR3 DNA reads as TGTGCCAGCTCACCAGGGGCTGGCTATGGCTACACCTTC. Its protein is CASSPGAGYGYTF.

The chain links TRBV2 to TRBJ2-7; 13 bases line up with TRBD2. The J segment lost 3 bases and the V segment lost 6 bases, leaving 5 bases of the junction unmatched. Germline values: CDR1 SNHLY, CDR2 FYNNEI. The CDR3 has 15 residues. CDR3 sequence: CASSPGTSGIYEQYF. The DNA of the CDR3 is TGTGCCAGCAGCCCAGGGACTAGCGGGATCTACGAGCAGTACTTC. The variable domain in full, completed from reference TRBV2 and TRBJ2-7, reads EPEVTQTPSHQVTQMGQEVILRCVPISNHLYFYWYRQILGQKVEFLVSFYNNEISEKSEIFDDQFSVERPDGSNFTLKIRSTKLEDSAMYFCASSPGTSGIYEQYFGPGTRLTVT.

The rearrangement links TRBV4-2 to TRBJ1-1; 8 bases align to TRBD1. The CDR3 length is 16 residues. With 2 bases clipped from V and 4 bases from J, the junction kept 9 bases outside the gene matches. CDR1 LGHNA and CDR2 YNFKEQ come from the germline V gene. The CDR3 loop reads CASSQRRTGSGTEAFF. The CDR3 DNA follows: TGTGCCAGCAGCCAACGAAGGACAGGGTCGGGCACTGAAGCTTTCTTT.

The chain employs TRBV6-6 and TRBJ1-2, with a weak D call TRBD1 (6 bases). Germline V gene lookup returns CDR1 MNHNY and CDR2 SVGAGI (reference sequence). CDR3 length equals 15 residues. Trimming cost V 5 bases and J 5 bases, with 18 bases left between them. The CDR3 DNA is TGTGCCAGCAGTCCCGGGACACTTCCAGTTTATGGCTACACCTTC. It translates to CASSPGTLPVYGYTF.

The chain links TRBV12-3 or TRBV12-4 to TRBJ2-1, with 8 bases matching TRBD2. The length of the CDR3 is 13 residues. Unmatched junction bases numbered 8, after V lost 6 bases and J lost 10 bases. CDR3 sequence reads: CASRTSGGGEQFF. CDR3 nucleotide sequence: TGTGCCAGCAGGACAAGCGGGGGTGGGGAGCAGTTCTTC.

The genes are TRBV12-5 and TRBJ2-7; D is unresolved. V dropped 0 bases and J dropped 0 bases, with 12 bases sitting between them. Germline V CDR1 and CDR2: LGHNT, FRNRAP. This CDR3 has 16 amino acids. For the CDR3, the DNA is TGTGCTAGTGGTTTGGTACTGTCAAGAAGCTCCTACGAGCAGTACTTC. Translating it yields CASGLVLSRSSYEQYF.

A remark on this clone: The sample carries other DNA sequences with the same CDR3. The CDR3 protein is CAISAGQNYGYTF. The CDR3 DNA follows: TGTGCCATCAGCGCGGGACAGAACTATGGCTACACCTTC. V and J are TRBV10-3 and TRBJ1-2; 7 nucleotides align to TRBD1. The CDR3 contains 13 residues. After removal of 6 bases from V and 2 bases from J, the junction contained 3 bases not matched to a gene. Germline V gene data show CDR1 as ENHRY and CDR2 as SYGVKD.

This rearrangement joins TRBV27 to TRBJ2-2, with TRBD2 matching over 7 bases. In germline, CDR1 is MNHEY, CDR2 SMNVEV (reference sequence). After removal of 4 bases from V and 1 base from J, the junction contained 0 bases not matched to a gene. This CDR3 is 14 amino acids long. CDR3 nucleotide sequence: TGTGCCAGCAGTTGGGGGGGGAACACCGGGGAGCTGTTTTTT. It encodes CASSWGGNTGELFF.

This chain joins TRBV6-5 and TRBJ2-3; 9 nucleotides agree with TRBD2. V dropped 8 bases and J dropped 4; count of bases not matched to a gene: 7. The germline gives CDR1 MNHEY, CDR2 SVGAGI. The CDR3 contains 14 residues. Here the CDR3 reads CASRGSGSADTQYF. CDR3 DNA sequence: TGTGCCAGCCGGGGTAGCGGGAGTGCAGATACGCAGTATTTT.

On this clone itself: The junction departs from germline at one end; a sequencing error may be responsible. This rearrangement joins TRBV6-2 or TRBV6-3 to TRBJ2-4; 8 bases are a match to TRBD2. The CDR3 totals 12 residues. CDR1 is MNHEY and CDR2 is SVGEGT in the germline V gene. This chain's CDR3 is CASSPPGGGDIF. The CDR3 DNA follows: TGTGCCAGCAGCCCTCCCGGGGGGGGCGACATATTC.

The CDR3: CATSPGGERNTEAFF. The CDR3 bases are TGTGCCACCAGCCCCGGGGGGGAGAGGAACACTGAAGCTTTCTTT. The chain uses TRBV15 and TRBJ1-1; maybe TRBD1 (5 bases). Trimming pared 5 bases from V and 1 base from J, leaving 14 bases between. CDR3 length: 15 amino acids. In germline, CDR1 is LNHNV, CDR2 YYDKDF (reference sequence).